This is a list of T cell receptor beta chains from one sample in a study of T cell responses to AZD1222 COVID-19 vaccine. Assay used: immunoSEQ multiplex PCR; TCRdb lists only in-frame clones, some missing. The sample carries roughly 100,000 clones, less than 95% recorded once. The sequencing here drew on peripheral blood, taken 28 days after the second AZD1222 dose. The source is an adult who received the AZD1222 COVID-19 vaccine. The CDR3 runs from the conserved cysteine through the conserved F or W. Each record gives: D gene, J gene, V gene, clone size, CDR3 DNA, CDR3 protein. The D gene is left open where the match is weak. For some rows the clone size is stated as once, few or many, or as a class when expanded; others skip it.

d_gene: .
j_gene: TRBJ2-1
v_gene: TRBV5-1
abundance: .
CDR3nt: TGCGCCAGCAGGGTTGGTAATGAGCAGTTCTTC
CDR3aa: CASRVGNEQFF

d_gene: .
j_gene: TRBJ1-4
v_gene: TRBV15
abundance: .
CDR3nt: TGTGCCACCAGCCGGCAGCCTGAAAAACTGTTTTTT
CDR3aa: CATSRQPEKLFF

d_gene: TRBD2
j_gene: TRBJ2-7
v_gene: TRBV7-6
abundance: .
CDR3nt: TGTGCCAGCAGCCCCAGTGCAGCGGGAAGTTACGAGCAGTACTTC
CDR3aa: CASSPSAAGSYEQYF

d_gene: .
j_gene: TRBJ1-4
v_gene: TRBV6-4
abundance: .
CDR3nt: TGTGCCACTATAAGAAACCTACATAATGAAAAACTGTTTTTT
CDR3aa: CATIRNLHNEKLFF

d_gene: .
j_gene: TRBJ2-5
v_gene: TRBV4-3
abundance: .
CDR3nt: TGCGCCAGCAGCCCCAAATACGGAGATTTCGGCCAGTTCGGCGAGACCCAGTACTTC
CDR3aa: CASSPKYGDFGQFGETQYF

d_gene: .
j_gene: TRBJ2-7
v_gene: TRBV2
abundance: .
CDR3nt: TGTGCCAGCAGTGACCTTAAGCCCAGGGACGAGCAGTACTTC
CDR3aa: CASSDLKPRDEQYF

d_gene: .
j_gene: TRBJ1-1
v_gene: TRBV6-4
abundance: .
CDR3nt: TGTGCCAGCAGTGACACGCCGGGGGCGAACACTGAAGCTTTCTTT
CDR3aa: CASSDTPGANTEAFF

d_gene: .
j_gene: TRBJ2-3
v_gene: TRBV7-9
abundance: .
CDR3nt: TGTGCCAGCAGCTTCCCACAGGGTTCCCCAGATACGCAGTATTTT
CDR3aa: CASSFPQGSPDTQYF

d_gene: .
j_gene: TRBJ1-4
v_gene: TRBV19
abundance: many
CDR3nt: TGTGCCAGTAGTACCGGACATCTGGGCGGCGAAAAACTGTTTTTT
CDR3aa: CASSTGHLGGEKLFF

d_gene: .
j_gene: TRBJ1-1
v_gene: TRBV7-3
abundance: once
CDR3nt: TGTGCCAGCAGCTTAACAGTGAACACTGAAGCTTTCTTT
CDR3aa: CASSLTVNTEAFF

d_gene: .
j_gene: TRBJ1-3
v_gene: TRBV5-8
abundance: .
CDR3nt: TGTGCCAGCAGCGTAGACAGAACTGGAAACACCATATATTTT
CDR3aa: CASSVDRTGNTIYF